The sequence of this T cell receptor (beta chain) was determined in a study of blood T cell repertoires in COVID-19. Original processing methods: Amplification from reference gene primers served as the basis for estimated nucleated cell counts. The repertoire was sequenced with immunoSEQ multiplex PCR; TCRdb's copy has only in-frame clones and lacks some. V, J and clone size are those of that table, while D and trimming were read from the DNA. The sample comprises approximately 250,000 clones, around nine tenths of which are singletons, and 2.5% to 3.5% rests with the top ten. Clinical histories supplied by participants themselves formed the basis of cohort assignment. A COVID-19 case had been met by exposed participants during the 2 weeks before study entry. Notes on this clone: Other DNA sequences of this sample code for an identical CDR3.

After removal of 3 bases from V and 5 bases from J, the junction contained 4 bases not matched to a gene. The CDR3 runs 14 residues. Per germline, CDR1 MNHEY and CDR2 SMNVEV (reference sequence). The TCR was taken from a woman aged 35 to 49 who had been exposed to COVID-19. The chain employs TRBV27 and TRBJ1-5; 7 nucleotides match TRBD1. Material for sequencing was PBMCs or T cells enriched from blood (not recorded which). For the CDR3, the DNA is TGTGCCAGCAGTTTGGTAGGGGGCCATCAGCCCCAGCATTTT. Its translation is CASSLVGGHQPQHF.